A selection of T cell receptor beta chains follows, all from one sample in a study of CD8+ T cells in alopecia areata. Using immunoSEQ multiplex PCR, the repertoire was profiled, and TCRdb retains in-frame clones only, with some absent. Among a few hundred thousand clones, approximately 38% were seen once, and the ten largest hold 0.48%. The sequences come from CD4+ T cells sorted from blood, collected at roughly week 30, from a patient treated with tofacitinib. The receptors come from a human donor with alopecia areata. Both conserved end residues are part of each CDR3. D genes are given only for firm matches. The listing skips clone size in some rows; elsewhere it reads once, few, many or a size class.

CDR3aa,CDR3nt,abundance,v_gene,j_gene,d_gene,len
CAIRQGNQPQHF,TGTGCCATCAGACAGGGAAATCAGCCCCAGCATTTT,-,TRBV10-3,TRBJ1-5,-,12
CASSMFRGQGGELFF,TGCGCCAGCAGCATGTTCAGGGGGCAAGGCGGGGAGCTGTTTTTT,-,TRBV5-1,TRBJ2-2,TRBD1,15
CASSSQGNYGYTF,TGTGCCAGCAGCTCACAGGGGAACTATGGCTACACCTTC,-,TRBV7-9,TRBJ1-2,TRBD1,13
CSASQGAAYEQYF,TGCAGCGCCTCACAGGGGGCCGCCTACGAGCAGTACTTC,few,TRBV29-1,TRBJ2-7,TRBD1,13
CAWSAGTNYGYTF,TGTGCCTGGAGTGCCGGGACTAACTATGGCTACACCTTC,-,TRBV30,TRBJ1-2,-,13
CASSLRGSGNTIYF,TGTGCCAGCAGTTTACGGGGCTCTGGAAACACCATATATTTT,few,TRBV27,TRBJ1-3,-,14
CASSQGSRGTGELFF,TGTGCCAGCAGCCAGGGCAGCCGGGGCACCGGGGAGCTGTTTTTT,many,TRBV6-1,TRBJ2-2,-,15
CASSPGTNTEAFF,TGTGCCAGCAGTCCAGGTACGAACACTGAAGCTTTCTTT,-,TRBV25-1,TRBJ1-1,-,13
CASSSSGATNEKLFF,TGTGCCAGCAGTTCCTCGGGGGCAACTAATGAAAAACTGTTTTTT,once,TRBV6-5,TRBJ1-4,-,15
CASSEGGWNQPQHF,TGTGCCAGCAGTGAGGGGGGCTGGAATCAGCCCCAGCATTTT,-,TRBV25-1,TRBJ1-5,-,14